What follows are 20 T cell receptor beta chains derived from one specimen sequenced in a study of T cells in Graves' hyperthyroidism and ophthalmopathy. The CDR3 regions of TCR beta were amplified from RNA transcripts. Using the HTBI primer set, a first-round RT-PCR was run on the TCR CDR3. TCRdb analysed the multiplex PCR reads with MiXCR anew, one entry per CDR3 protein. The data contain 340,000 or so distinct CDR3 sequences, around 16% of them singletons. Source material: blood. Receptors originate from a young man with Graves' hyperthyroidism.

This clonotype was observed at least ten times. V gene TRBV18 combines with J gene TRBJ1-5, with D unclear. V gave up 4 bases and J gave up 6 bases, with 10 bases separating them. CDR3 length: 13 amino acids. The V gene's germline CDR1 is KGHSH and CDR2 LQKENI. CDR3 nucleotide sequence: TGTGCCAGCTCACTCGAACACAGTCAGCCCCAGCATTTT. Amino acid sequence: CASSLEHSQPQHF.

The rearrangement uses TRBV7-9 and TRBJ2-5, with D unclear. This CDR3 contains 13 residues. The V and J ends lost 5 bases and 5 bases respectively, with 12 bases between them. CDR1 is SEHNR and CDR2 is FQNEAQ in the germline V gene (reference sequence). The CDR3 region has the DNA TGTGCCAGCAGCCCGACGGTTCAGGAGACCCAGTACTTC. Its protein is CASSPTVQETQYF.

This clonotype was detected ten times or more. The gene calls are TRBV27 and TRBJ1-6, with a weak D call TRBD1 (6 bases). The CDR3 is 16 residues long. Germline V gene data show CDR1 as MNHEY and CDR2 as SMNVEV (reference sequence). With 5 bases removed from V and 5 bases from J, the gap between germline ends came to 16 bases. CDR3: CASSRTPWTDNSPLHF. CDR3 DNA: TGTGCCAGCAGTCGAACCCCCTGGACAGATAATTCACCCCTCCACTTT.

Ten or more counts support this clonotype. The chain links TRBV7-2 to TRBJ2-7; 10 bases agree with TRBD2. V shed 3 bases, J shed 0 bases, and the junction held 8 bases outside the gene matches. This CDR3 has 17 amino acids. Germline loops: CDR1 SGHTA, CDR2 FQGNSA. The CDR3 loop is CASSFGLAEKSSYEQYF. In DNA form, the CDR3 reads TGTGCCAGCAGCTTCGGACTAGCGGAGAAGAGCTCCTACGAGCAGTACTTC.

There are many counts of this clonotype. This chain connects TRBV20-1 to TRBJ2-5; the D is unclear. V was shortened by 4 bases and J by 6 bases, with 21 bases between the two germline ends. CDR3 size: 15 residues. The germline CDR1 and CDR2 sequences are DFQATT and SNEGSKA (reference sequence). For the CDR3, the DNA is TGCAGTGCTAAAACACACCGGGCTAGTGGGCAGACCCAGTACTTC. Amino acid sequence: CSAKTHRASGQTQYF.

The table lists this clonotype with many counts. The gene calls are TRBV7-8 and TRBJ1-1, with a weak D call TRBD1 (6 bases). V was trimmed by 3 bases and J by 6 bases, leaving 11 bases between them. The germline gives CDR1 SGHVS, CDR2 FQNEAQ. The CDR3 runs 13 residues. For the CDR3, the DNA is TGTGCCAGCAGCTTTCAGGGGATCTCTGAAGCTTTCTTT. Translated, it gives CASSFQGISEAFF.

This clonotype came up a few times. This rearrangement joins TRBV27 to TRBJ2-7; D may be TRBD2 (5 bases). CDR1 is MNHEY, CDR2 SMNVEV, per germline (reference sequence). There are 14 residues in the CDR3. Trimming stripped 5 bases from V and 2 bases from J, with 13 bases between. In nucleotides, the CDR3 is TGTGCCAGCAGTGAGGGTGTCGGAGCCTACGAGCAGTACTTC. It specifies CASSEGVGAYEQYF.

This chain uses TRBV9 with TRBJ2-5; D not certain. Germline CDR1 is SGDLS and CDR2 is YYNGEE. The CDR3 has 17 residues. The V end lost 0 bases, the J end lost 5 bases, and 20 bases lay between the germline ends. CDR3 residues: CASSVVDGLGRWETQYF. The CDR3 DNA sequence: TGTGCCAGCAGCGTAGTAGATGGTCTTGGGCGATGGGAGACCCAGTACTTC.

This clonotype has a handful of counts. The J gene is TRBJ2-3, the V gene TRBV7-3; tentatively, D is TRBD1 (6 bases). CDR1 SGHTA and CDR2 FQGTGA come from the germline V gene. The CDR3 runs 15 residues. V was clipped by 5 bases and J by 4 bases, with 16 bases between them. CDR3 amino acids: CASSPTGFPPDTQYF. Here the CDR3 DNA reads TGTGCCAGCAGCCCTACAGGGTTCCCTCCAGATACGCAGTATTTT.

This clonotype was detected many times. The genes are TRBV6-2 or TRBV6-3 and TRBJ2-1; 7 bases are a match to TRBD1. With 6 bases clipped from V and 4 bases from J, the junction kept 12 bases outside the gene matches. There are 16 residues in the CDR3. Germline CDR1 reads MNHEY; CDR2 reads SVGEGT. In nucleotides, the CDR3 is TGTGCCAGCAGCTCAAGGCCGGGGACAGCTTACAATGAGCAGTTCTTC. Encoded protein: CASSSRPGTAYNEQFF.

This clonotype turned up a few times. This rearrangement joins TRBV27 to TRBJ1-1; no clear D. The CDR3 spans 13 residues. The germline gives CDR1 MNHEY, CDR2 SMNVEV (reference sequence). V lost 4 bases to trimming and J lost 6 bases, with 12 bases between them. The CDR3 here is CASSSYREPEAFF. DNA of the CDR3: TGTGCCAGCAGTTCCTACCGGGAGCCTGAAGCTTTCTTT.

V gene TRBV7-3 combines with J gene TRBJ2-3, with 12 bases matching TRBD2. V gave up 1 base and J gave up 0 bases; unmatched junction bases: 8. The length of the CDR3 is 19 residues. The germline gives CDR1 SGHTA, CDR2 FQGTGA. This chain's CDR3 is CASSLRARGLAGSTDTQYF. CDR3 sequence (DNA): TGTGCCAGCAGCTTAAGGGCGCGAGGACTAGCGGGAAGCACAGATACGCAGTATTTT.

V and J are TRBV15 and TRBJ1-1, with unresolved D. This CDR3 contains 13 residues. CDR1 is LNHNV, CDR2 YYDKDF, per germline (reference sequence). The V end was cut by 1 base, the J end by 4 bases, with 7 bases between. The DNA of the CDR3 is TGTGCCACCAGCAGAGGCCTACGCACTGAAGCTTTCTTT. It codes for CATSRGLRTEAFF.

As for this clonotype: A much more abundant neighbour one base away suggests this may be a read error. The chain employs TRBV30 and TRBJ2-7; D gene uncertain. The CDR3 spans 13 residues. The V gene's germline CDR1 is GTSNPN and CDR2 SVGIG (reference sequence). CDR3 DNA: TGTGCCTGGGGTGGATCCCTGTCCTACGAGCGGTACTTC. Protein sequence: CAWGGSLSYERYF.

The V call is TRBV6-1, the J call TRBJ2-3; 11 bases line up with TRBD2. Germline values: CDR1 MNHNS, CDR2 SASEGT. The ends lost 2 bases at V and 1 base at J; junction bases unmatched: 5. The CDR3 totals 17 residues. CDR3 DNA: TGTGCCAGCAGTGAATGGGGACTAGCGGTGGGCACAGATACGCAGTATTTT. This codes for CASSEWGLAVGTDTQYF.

The CDR3 here is CAWSVRGPAQFF. The CDR3 DNA is TGTGCCTGGAGTGTACGGGGCCCCGCGCAGTTTTTT. J is TRBJ2-2 and V is TRBV30; D possibly uses TRBD1 or TRBD2 (5 bases each). Germline values: CDR1 GTSNPN, CDR2 SVGIG (reference sequence). This CDR3 contains 12 residues. Trimming removed 0 bases at V and 16 bases at J, with 15 bases between.

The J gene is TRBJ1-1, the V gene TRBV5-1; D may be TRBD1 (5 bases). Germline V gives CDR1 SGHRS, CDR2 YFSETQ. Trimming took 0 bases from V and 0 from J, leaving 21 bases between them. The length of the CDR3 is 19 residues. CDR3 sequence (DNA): TGCGCCAGCAGCTTGGCGGGGGGGTCGTACAGTCACTTGAACACTGAAGCTTTCTTT. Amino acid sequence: CASSLAGGSYSHLNTEAFF.

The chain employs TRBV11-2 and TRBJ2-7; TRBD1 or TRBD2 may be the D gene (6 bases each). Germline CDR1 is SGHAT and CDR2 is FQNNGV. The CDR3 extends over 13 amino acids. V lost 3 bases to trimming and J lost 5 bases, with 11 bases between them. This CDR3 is CASSFGGLNEQYF. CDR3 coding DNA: TGTGCCAGCAGCTTTGGGGGGCTCAACGAGCAGTACTTC.

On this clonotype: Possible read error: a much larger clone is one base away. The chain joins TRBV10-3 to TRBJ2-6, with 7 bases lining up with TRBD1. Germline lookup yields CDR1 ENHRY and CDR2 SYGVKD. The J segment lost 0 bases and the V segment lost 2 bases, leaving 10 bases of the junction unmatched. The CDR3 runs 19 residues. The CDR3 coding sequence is TGTGCCATCAGTGAGAATAATGTGACAGGGAGCTCTGGGGCCAACGTCCTGACTTTC. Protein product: CAISENNVTGSSGANVLTF.

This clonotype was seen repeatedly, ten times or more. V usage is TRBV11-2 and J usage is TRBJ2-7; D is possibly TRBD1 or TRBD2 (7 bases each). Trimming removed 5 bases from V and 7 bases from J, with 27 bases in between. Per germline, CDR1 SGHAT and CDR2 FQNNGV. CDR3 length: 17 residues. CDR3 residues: CASSHLPHTDRRGEQYF. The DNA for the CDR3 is TGTGCCAGCAGCCATCTACCCCATACGGACAGGCGGGGGGAGCAGTACTTC. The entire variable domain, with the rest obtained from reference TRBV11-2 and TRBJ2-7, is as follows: EAGVAQSPRYKIIEKRQSVAFWCNPISGHATLYWYQQILGQGPKLLIQFQNNGVVDDSQLPKDRFSAERLKGVDSTLKIQPAKLEDSAVYLCASSHLPHTDRRGEQYFGPGTRLTVT.